The 24 T cell receptor beta chains given below trace back to one sample, sequenced in a study of identifying expanded T cells in peripheral blood. The repertoire was sequenced with immunoSEQ multiplex PCR; TCRdb's copy has only in-frame clones and lacks some. This table holds about 89,000 clones, 88% found once. The sequenced sample consisted of blood. The receptors come from a person between 18 and 70 years old in good health.

This clone was recorded once. This chain links TRBV5-1 with TRBJ2-1; no clear D. The CDR3 contains 15 residues. CDR1 is SGHRS, CDR2 YFSETQ, per germline. V was trimmed by 1 base and J by 5 bases, leaving 13 bases between them. The CDR3 loop reads CASSLLPGQHNEQFF. CDR3 nucleotides: TGCGCCAGCAGCTTGTTACCCGGGCAACACAATGAGCAGTTCTTC.

V gene TRBV18 combines with J gene TRBJ2-3; 7 bases are a match to TRBD2. J was trimmed by 2 bases and V by 3 bases; bases with no gene match: 2. The CDR3 covers 14 residues. CDR1 and CDR2 from the germline V gene are KGHSH and LQKENI. CDR3 sequence: CASSPGLVTDTQYF. For the CDR3, the DNA is TGTGCCAGCTCACCTGGACTAGTCACAGATACGCAGTATTTT. Looking up the rest from reference TRBV18 and TRBJ2-3 gives the full variable domain: NAGVMQNPRHLVRRRGQEARLRCSPMKGHSHVYWYRQLPEEGLKFMVYLQKENIIDESGMPKERFSAEFPKEGPSILRIQQVVRGDSAAYFCASSPGLVTDTQYFGPGTRLTVL.

The V call is TRBV28, the J call TRBJ2-7, with D possibly matching TRBD1 (6 bases). In germline, CDR1 is MDHEN, CDR2 SYDVKM. The V gene lost 5 bases and the J gene lost 5 bases, with 19 bases spanning the gap. This CDR3 contains 15 residues. The CDR3 bases are TGTGCCAGCAGTCCAAACAGGGAAGCAGCGGACGAGCAGTACTTC. Protein sequence: CASSPNREAADEQYF.

The V and J genes are TRBV29-1 and TRBJ1-4; D is perhaps TRBD1 (6 bases). This CDR3 has 13 amino acids. The V end was cut by 5 bases, the J end by 2 bases, with 9 bases between. CDR1 is SQVTM, CDR2 ANQGSEA, per germline. CDR3 region: CSVTGMTNEKLFF. CDR3 nucleotides: TGCAGCGTTACAGGGATGACTAATGAAAAACTGTTTTTT.

The chain is built from TRBV7-2 and TRBJ1-2; D is unclear. Germline V CDR1 and CDR2: SGHTA, FQGNSA. Trimming shortened V by 0 bases and J by 8 bases, and 10 bases separated the two germline ends. This CDR3 spans 13 amino acids. For the CDR3, the DNA is TGTGCCAGCAGCTTAGCAGGGCCGGGCGGCTACACCTTC. It codes for CASSLAGPGGYTF.

A single count supports this clone. The chain is built from TRBV13 and TRBJ2-1, with D unresolved. The CDR3 sequence is 12 residues long. Trimming pared 0 bases from V and 7 bases from J, leaving 4 bases between. Germline assignment: CDR1 PRHDT and CDR2 FYEKMQ (reference sequence). The CDR3 region is CASSLGLNEQFF. Written as DNA, the CDR3 is TGTGCCAGCAGCTTAGGATTGAATGAGCAGTTCTTC.

The gene calls are TRBV14 and TRBJ1-1, with D unresolved. The CDR3 has 15 residues. Trimming removed 0 bases from V and 1 base from J, with 9 bases in between. Looked up from germline, CDR1 is SGHDN and CDR2 is FVKESK. The CDR3: CASSQERTANTEAFF. The CDR3 region has the DNA TGTGCCAGCAGCCAAGAGAGGACGGCGAACACTGAAGCTTTCTTT.

The chain recombines TRBV5-4 with TRBJ2-2; perhaps D is TRBD1 or TRBD2 (6 bases each). Germline V gene data show CDR1 as SGHNT and CDR2 as YYREEE (reference sequence). Trimming removed 4 bases from V and 4 bases from J, with 17 bases in between. This CDR3 has 16 amino acids. The CDR3: CASSALGGAATGELFF. Written as DNA, the CDR3 is TGTGCCAGCAGCGCCCTGGGGGGCGCGGCCACCGGGGAGCTGTTTTTT.

The CDR3 reads CASSSEGRAQYF. The CDR3 bases are TGTGCCAGCAGCTCGGAGGGCCGTGCGCAGTATTTT. V gene TRBV6-4 combines with J gene TRBJ2-3; D perhaps matches TRBD2 (6 bases). Looked up from germline, CDR1 is MRHNA and CDR2 is SNTAGT. Trimming stripped 6 bases from V and 10 bases from J, with 14 bases between. The CDR3 is 12 amino acids.

CDR3 in amino acids: CASSPDPSSYNEQFF. CDR3 sequence (DNA): TGCGCCAGCAGTCCTGACCCCAGCTCCTACAATGAGCAGTTCTTC. The chain joins TRBV4-3 to TRBJ2-1, with D unresolved. Germline values: CDR1 LGHNA, CDR2 YSLEER. This CDR3 is built from 15 residues. The ends were cut back, 6 bases at V and 0 bases at J, with 12 bases in the middle.

The rearrangement links TRBV5-6 to TRBJ2-5, with 8 bases matching TRBD2. Per the germline V gene, CDR1 is SGHDT and CDR2 is YYEEEE. With 4 bases clipped from V and 4 bases from J, the junction kept 3 bases outside the gene matches. This CDR3 has 13 residues. The CDR3, as DNA: TGTGCCAGCAGCCCAGCGGGAGTAGAGACCCAGTACTTC. It encodes CASSPAGVETQYF.

The chain employs TRBV18 and TRBJ1-1, with D possibly matching TRBD1 (5 bases). Germline V gene lookup returns CDR1 KGHSH and CDR2 LQKENI. The CDR3 length is 14 residues. V lost 1 base, J lost 1 base, and 7 bases lay in between. The CDR3 loop reads CASSPLGGNTEAFF. CDR3 DNA sequence: TGTGCCAGCTCACCACTCGGGGGGAACACTGAAGCTTTCTTT.

J is TRBJ1-4 and V is TRBV5-6; D possibly corresponds to TRBD1 (5 bases). The CDR3 spans 16 residues. The germline V gene has CDR1 SGHDT and CDR2 YYEEEE. V lost 0 bases to trimming and J lost 0 bases, with 9 bases between them. The CDR3 loop is CASSLVGGATNEKLFF. CDR3 bases: TGTGCCAGCAGCTTGGTTGGGGGGGCAACTAATGAAAAACTGTTTTTT.

This sequence joins TRBV19 and TRBJ1-2; 7 nucleotides match TRBD1. CDR3 length: 11 amino acids. The J segment lost 4 bases and the V segment lost 7 bases, leaving 0 bases of the junction unmatched. Germline CDR1 and CDR2: LNHDA and SQIVND (reference sequence). The chain's CDR3 is CASTGGYGYTF. In DNA, the CDR3 is TGTGCCAGTACAGGGGGCTATGGCTACACCTTC.

The rearrangement uses TRBV4-1 and TRBJ2-7; 8 bases match TRBD2. Per the germline V gene, CDR1 is MGHRA and CDR2 is YSYEKL. V was pared by 4 bases and J by 0 bases, with 20 bases of the junction left unmatched. The CDR3 length is 20 residues. The CDR3 protein is CASSRLMTGTSSSFSYEQYF. In DNA form, the CDR3 reads TGCGCCAGCAGCCGATTAATGACCGGGACTAGTAGTAGTTTCTCCTACGAGCAGTACTTC.

The gene calls are TRBV5-4 and TRBJ2-7; D is unresolved. The ends were cut back, 5 bases at V and 2 bases at J, with 11 bases in the middle. From germline, CDR1 is SGHNT and CDR2 YYREEE (reference sequence). The length of the CDR3 is 13 residues. The CDR3 DNA reads TGTGCCAGCAGTTTCCCTCCTACCTACGAGCAGTACTTC. It encodes CASSFPPTYEQYF.

The rearrangement uses TRBV6-5 and TRBJ2-7; D gene ambiguous. The CDR3 spans 13 residues. Between the trimmed V and J ends, which lost 0 bases and 2 bases, there was a span of 5 bases. Germline V gene lookup returns CDR1 MNHEY and CDR2 SVGAGI. The CDR3 coding sequence is TGTGCCAGCAGTTACTCGCCTACCTACGAGCAGTACTTC. This codes for CASSYSPTYEQYF.

A word on this clone: A junction end diverges from the germline sequence, so it may reflect a read error. The rearrangement links TRBV7-8 to TRBJ2-7; 7 nucleotides agree with TRBD2. This CDR3 has 15 amino acids. Germline CDR1 and CDR2: SGHVS and FQNEAQ. CDR3 sequence (DNA): TGTGCCAGCACCTTAAGGGGCGGGAGCTCCTACGAGCAGTACTTC. It specifies CASTLRGGSSYEQYF.

This sequence joins TRBV9 and TRBJ2-2; 7 bases line up with TRBD2. The CDR3 totals 13 residues. The germline V gene has CDR1 SGDLS and CDR2 YYNGEE. With 3 bases clipped from V and 7 bases from J, the junction kept 3 bases outside the gene matches. CDR3: CASSATSSGELFF. In DNA form, the CDR3 reads TGTGCCAGCAGCGCGACTAGCAGCGGGGAGCTGTTTTTT.

A single count supports this clone. The chain is built from TRBV6-1 and TRBJ1-2; D may be TRBD1 (5 bases). The CDR3 is made up of 14 amino acids. V dropped 1 base and J dropped 3 bases, with 9 bases sitting between them. Germline V gene lookup returns CDR1 MNHNS and CDR2 SASEGT. The CDR3 bases are TGTGCCAGCAGTGAAGGGGGCCTGGACTATGGCTACACCTTC. This encodes CASSEGGLDYGYTF.

The chain couples TRBV30 to TRBJ2-7; 7 bases map to TRBD1. CDR3 length: 14 amino acids. Germline CDR1 GTSNPN, CDR2 SVGIG (reference sequence). The junction had 6 bases not matched to a gene; V was cut back by 2 bases and J by 2 bases. CDR3 sequence (DNA): TGTGCCTGGAGTCCTCCGGGACAGACCTACGAGCAGTACTTC. It translates to CAWSPPGQTYEQYF.

This clone was counted only a few times. The chain links TRBV7-3 to TRBJ2-7; D is undetermined. V was trimmed by 5 bases and J by 3 bases, leaving 14 bases between them. Germline loops: CDR1 SGHTA, CDR2 FQGTGA. The CDR3 loop spans 14 amino acids. The CDR3 reads CASSPLDKYYEQYF. The CDR3 DNA reads as TGTGCCAGCAGCCCCCTAGACAAATACTACGAGCAGTACTTC. Using reference TRBV7-3 and TRBJ2-7 for the parts outside the CDR3, the full variable domain is GAGVSQTPSNKVTEKGKYVELRCDPISGHTALYWYRQSLGQGPEFLIYFQGTGAADDSGLPNDRFFAVRPEGSVSTLKIQRTERGDSAVYLCASSPLDKYYEQYFGPGTRLTVT.

This clone occurred a few times. The gene calls are TRBV18 and TRBJ2-5, with D perhaps matching TRBD1 (5 bases). The CDR3 contains 15 residues. The V end lost 2 bases, the J end lost 1 base, and 11 bases lay between the germline ends. Germline V lookup: CDR1 KGHSH, CDR2 LQKENI. The CDR3 DNA reads as TGTGCCAGCTCACCAACGCACCAGGGCCAAGAGACCCAGTACTTC. Amino acid sequence: CASSPTHQGQETQYF.

This clone was observed a single time. This chain joins TRBV5-6 and TRBJ2-1, with 7 bases aligning to TRBD2. Trimming cost V 0 bases and J 0 bases; bases outside gene matches: 3. The CDR3 loop spans 16 amino acids. Looked up from germline, CDR1 is SGHDT and CDR2 is YYEEEE. The CDR3 protein is CASSLVGGSSYNEQFF. As DNA, the CDR3 is TGTGCCAGCAGCTTGGTCGGGGGGAGCTCCTACAATGAGCAGTTCTTC.